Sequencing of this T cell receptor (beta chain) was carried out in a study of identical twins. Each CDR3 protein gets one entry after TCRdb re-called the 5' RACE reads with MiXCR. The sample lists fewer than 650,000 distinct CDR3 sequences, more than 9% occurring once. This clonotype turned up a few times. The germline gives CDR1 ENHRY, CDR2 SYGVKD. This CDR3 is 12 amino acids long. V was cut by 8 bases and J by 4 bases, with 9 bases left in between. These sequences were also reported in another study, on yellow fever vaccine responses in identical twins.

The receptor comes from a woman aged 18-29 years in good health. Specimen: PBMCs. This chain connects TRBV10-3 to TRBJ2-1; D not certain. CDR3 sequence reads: CAISPQYNEQFF. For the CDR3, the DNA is TGTGCCATCTCCCCTCAGTACAATGAGCAGTTCTTC.